The clone carrying this TCR beta chain has a single count. Sequenced by immunoSEQ multiplex PCR; TCRdb stores in-frame clones only, minus some. The table lists 150,000 or so clones, around 88% of them singletons. J was trimmed by 0 bases and V by 5 bases; bases with no gene match: 4. The germline V gene has CDR1 SNHLY and CDR2 FYNNEI. This CDR3 has 14 residues. This record belongs to a study of control samples from healthy donors and cancer patients. The chain couples TRBV2 to TRBJ2-7, with 7 bases matching TRBD1. The TCR was taken from a young man in good health. Input material: blood. The CDR3 reads CASSWTGSSYEQYF. CDR3 DNA: TGTGCCAGCAGTTGGACAGGCAGCTCCTACGAGCAGTACTTC. Combining the CDR3 with reference TRBV2 and TRBJ2-7 gives the whole variable domain EPEVTQTPSHQVTQMGQEVILRCVPISNHLYFYWYRQILGQKVEFLVSFYNNEISEKSEIFDDQFSVERPDGSNFTLKIRSTKLEDSAMYFCASSWTGSSYEQYFGPGTRLTVT.